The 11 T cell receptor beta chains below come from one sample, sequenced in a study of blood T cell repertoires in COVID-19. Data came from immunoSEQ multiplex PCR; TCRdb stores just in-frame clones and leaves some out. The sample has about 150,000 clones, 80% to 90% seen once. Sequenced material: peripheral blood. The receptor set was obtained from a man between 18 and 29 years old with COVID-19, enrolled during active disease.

The CDR3: CASSLEETDTQYF. The CDR3 DNA follows: TGTGCCAGCAGTCTCGAGGAAACAGATACGCAGTATTTT. The chain employs TRBV6-4 and TRBJ2-3; D ambiguous. Trimming pared 5 bases from V and 3 bases from J, leaving 9 bases between. CDR1 and CDR2 (germline): MRHNA, SNTAGT. The CDR3 is 13 amino acids.

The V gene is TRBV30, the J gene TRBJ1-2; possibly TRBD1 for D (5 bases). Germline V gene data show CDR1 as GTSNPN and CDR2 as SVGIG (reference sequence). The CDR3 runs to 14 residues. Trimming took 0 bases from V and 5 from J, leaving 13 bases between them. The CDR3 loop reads CAWSVGQGQYGYTF. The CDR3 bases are TGTGCCTGGAGTGTAGGGCAGGGTCAGTATGGCTACACCTTC. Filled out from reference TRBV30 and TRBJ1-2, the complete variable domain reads SQTIHQWPATLVQPVGSPLSLECTVEGTSNPNLYWYRQAAGRGLQLLFYSVGIGQISSEVPQNLSASRPQDRQFILSSKKLLLSDSGFYLCAWSVGQGQYGYTFGSGTRLTVV.

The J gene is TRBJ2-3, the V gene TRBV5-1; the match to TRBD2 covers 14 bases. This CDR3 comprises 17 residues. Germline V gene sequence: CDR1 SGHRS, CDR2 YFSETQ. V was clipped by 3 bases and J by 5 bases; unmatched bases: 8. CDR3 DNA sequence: TGCGCCAGCAGCTGGCAGACTAGCGGGAGGGATGGAGATACGCAGTATTTT. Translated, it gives CASSWQTSGRDGDTQYF.

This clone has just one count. The CDR3, as DNA: TGTGCCAGCAGCTCCCTAGCGGGAGCGACCTACAATGAGCAGTTCTTC. Amino acid sequence: CASSSLAGATYNEQFF. The rearrangement joins TRBV7-9 to TRBJ2-1; 10 positions agree with TRBD2. Germline-derived CDR1 and CDR2 are SEHNR and FQNEAQ (reference sequence). This CDR3 is 16 amino acids long. Trimming took 4 bases from V and 2 from J; bases not matched to a gene: 5.

The CDR3 is CASTWGGGTYEQYF. The CDR3 DNA reads TGTGCCAGCACTTGGGGGGGAGGGACCTACGAGCAGTACTTC. The rearrangement links TRBV5-6 to TRBJ2-7; 7 positions match TRBD2. Trimming cost V 6 bases and J 2 bases; bases outside gene matches: 8. The CDR3 runs 14 residues. In germline, CDR1 is SGHDT, CDR2 YYEEEE.

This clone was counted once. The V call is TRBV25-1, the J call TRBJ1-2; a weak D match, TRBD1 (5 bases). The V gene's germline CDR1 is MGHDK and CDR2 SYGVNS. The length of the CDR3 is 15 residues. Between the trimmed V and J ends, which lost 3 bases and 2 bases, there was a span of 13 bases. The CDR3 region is CASSDRTRGNYGYTF. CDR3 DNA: TGTGCCAGCAGTGATCGAACGCGGGGGAACTATGGCTACACCTTC.

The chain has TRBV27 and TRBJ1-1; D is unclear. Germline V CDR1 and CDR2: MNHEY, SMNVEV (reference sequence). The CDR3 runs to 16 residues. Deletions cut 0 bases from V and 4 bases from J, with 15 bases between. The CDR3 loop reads CASSLSPRFLSTEAFF. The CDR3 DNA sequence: TGTGCCAGCAGTTTATCGCCCCGGTTTTTGAGCACTGAAGCTTTCTTT.

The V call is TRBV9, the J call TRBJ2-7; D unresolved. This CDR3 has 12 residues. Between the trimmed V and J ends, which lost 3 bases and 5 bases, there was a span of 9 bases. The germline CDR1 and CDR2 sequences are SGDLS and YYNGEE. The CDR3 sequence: CASSGLSDEQYF. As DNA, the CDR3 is TGTGCCAGCAGCGGCCTGAGTGACGAGCAGTACTTC.

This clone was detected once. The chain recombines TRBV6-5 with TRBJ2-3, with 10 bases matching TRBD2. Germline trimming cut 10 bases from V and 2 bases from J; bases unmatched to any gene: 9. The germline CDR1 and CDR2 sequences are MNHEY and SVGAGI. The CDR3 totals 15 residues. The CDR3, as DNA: TGTGCCACGTTCTCTAGCGGGAGACCCACAGATACGCAGTATTTT. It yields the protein CATFSSGRPTDTQYF.

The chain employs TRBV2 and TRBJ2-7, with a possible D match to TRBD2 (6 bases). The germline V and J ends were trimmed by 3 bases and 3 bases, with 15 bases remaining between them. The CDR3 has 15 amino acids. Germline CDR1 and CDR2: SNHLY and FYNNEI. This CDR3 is CASSEASGLSYEQYF. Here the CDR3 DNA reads TGTGCCAGCAGTGAGGCCAGCGGACTAAGCTACGAGCAGTACTTC.

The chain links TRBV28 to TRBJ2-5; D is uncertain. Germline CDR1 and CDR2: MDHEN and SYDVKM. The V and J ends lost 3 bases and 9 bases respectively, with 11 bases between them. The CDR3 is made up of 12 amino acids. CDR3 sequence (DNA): TGTGCCAGCAGTTTTGGCTTCCTAGCCCAGTACTTC. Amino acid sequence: CASSFGFLAQYF.